Following are 16 T cell receptor beta chains from one sample sequenced in a study of cytomegalovirus exposure and HLA in healthy donors. PCR employed 60 Vbeta and 13 Jbeta primers. Assay: immunoSEQ multiplex PCR; the TCRdb copy retains only in-frame clones and omits some. The table lists tens of thousands of clones, roughly 86% of them singletons. The specimen sequenced was PBMCs. The receptors were sampled from a man in his thirties or forties in good health and CMV-seropositive.

The chain couples TRBV25-1 to TRBJ2-7; the D is unclear. V lost 2 bases and J 2 bases, leaving 22 bases between the germline ends. CDR1 and CDR2 (germline): MGHDK, SYGVNS. The CDR3 contains 18 residues. The CDR3 sequence is CASSEPPTLKQTTYEQYF. The CDR3 DNA sequence: TGTGCCAGCAGTGAACCTCCCACCCTTAAACAAACCACCTACGAGCAGTACTTC.

V gene TRBV15 combines with J gene TRBJ2-7; the D is unclear. Germline assignment: CDR1 LNHNV and CDR2 YYDKDF (reference sequence). The CDR3 extends over 16 amino acids. V lost 3 bases to trimming and J lost 1 base, with 16 bases between them. The CDR3 sequence: CATSSRSSYRSYEQYF. As DNA, the CDR3 is TGTGCCACCAGCAGCCGGTCGTCGTACCGATCCTACGAGCAGTACTTC.

CDR3 amino acids: CASSVASGQGTTGELFF. CDR3 bases: TGTGCCAGCAGCGTAGCTTCAGGACAGGGGACCACCGGGGAGCTGTTTTTT. V gene TRBV9 combines with J gene TRBJ2-2; 9 bases line up with TRBD1. Germline V gives CDR1 SGDLS, CDR2 YYNGEE. CDR3 length: 17 amino acids. V was clipped by 0 bases and J by 4 bases; unmatched bases: 7.

The chain has TRBV11-2 and TRBJ2-1, with 12 bases that match TRBD2. CDR1 is SGHAT and CDR2 is FQNNGV in the germline V gene. V trimming: 4 bases; J trimming: 7 bases; junction bases outside the gene matches: 11. CDR3 length: 17 amino acids. CDR3 nucleotides: TGTGCCAGCAGCTCGTCCGGGACTAGCGGGCCAGGGAATGAGCAGTTCTTC. It codes for CASSSSGTSGPGNEQFF.

The chain employs TRBV7-7 and TRBJ2-5; D possibly corresponds to TRBD1 (6 bases). This CDR3 is 18 amino acids long. Germline loops: CDR1 SSHAT, CDR2 FNYEAQ (reference sequence). CDR3 in amino acids: CASSPFVGSGAREETQYF. In DNA, the CDR3 is TGTGCTAGCTCTCCTTTTGTCGGTTCAGGGGCGCGAGAAGAGACCCAGTACTTC.

The J gene is TRBJ2-7, the V gene TRBV2, with D perhaps TRBD1 (6 bases). CDR1 and CDR2 (germline): SNHLY, FYNNEI. The length of the CDR3 is 10 residues. V lost 7 bases to trimming and J lost 5 bases, with 6 bases between them. The CDR3 DNA follows: TGTGCCAGCAAGGGGGACGAGCAGTACTTC. This translates into CASKGDEQYF.

The V and J genes are TRBV5-4 and TRBJ2-5; 16 positions agree with TRBD2. This CDR3 region has 16 residues. From germline, CDR1 is SGHNT and CDR2 YYREEE (reference sequence). Germline trimming cut 4 bases from V and 5 bases from J; bases unmatched to any gene: 5. DNA for the CDR3: TGTGCCAGCAGCATCGGGACTAGCGGGAGGGTGGAGACCCAGTACTTC. It specifies CASSIGTSGRVETQYF. Variable domain in full (rest from reference TRBV5-4 and TRBJ2-5): ETGVTQSPTHLIKTRGQQVTLRCSSQSGHNTVSWYQQALGQGPQFIFQYYREEENGRGNFPPRFSGLQFPNYSSELNVNALELDDSALYLCASSIGTSGRVETQYFGPGTRLLVL.

The chain couples TRBV2 to TRBJ2-3; 11 positions match TRBD1. V was pared by 8 bases and J by 3 bases, with 13 bases of the junction left unmatched. The CDR3 consists of 17 residues. CDR1 SNHLY and CDR2 FYNNEI come from the germline V gene. CDR3: CASYPGQGVLGTDTQYF. CDR3 sequence (DNA): TGTGCCAGCTATCCGGGACAGGGGGTATTAGGGACAGATACGCAGTATTTT.

The chain has TRBV14 and TRBJ2-1; maybe TRBD2 (5 bases). This CDR3 is built from 15 residues. V dropped 1 base and J dropped 4 bases, with 11 bases sitting between them. The germline V gene has CDR1 SGHDN and CDR2 FVKESK. For the CDR3, the DNA is TGTGCCAGCAGCCAAGGCACTAGTCCATACAATGAGCAGTTCTTC. Amino acid sequence: CASSQGTSPYNEQFF.

This chain links TRBV10-3 with TRBJ2-3, with D perhaps TRBD2 (6 bases). The CDR3 contains 14 residues. Germline lookup yields CDR1 ENHRY and CDR2 SYGVKD. Trimming took off 2 bases at V and 1 base at J, with 7 bases between the two ends. For the CDR3, the DNA is TGTGCCATCAGTGAGGAGCGGGGCACAGATACGCAGTATTTT. Its translation: CAISEERGTDTQYF.

The chain couples TRBV5-1 to TRBJ1-4, with TRBD1 identical over 9 bases. The CDR3 is made up of 14 amino acids. Trimming cost V 2 bases and J 8 bases; bases outside gene matches: 4. Germline-derived CDR1 and CDR2 are SGHRS and YFSETQ. CDR3 amino acids: CASSFLGQGEKLFF. The DNA for the CDR3 is TGCGCCAGCAGCTTCCTAGGACAGGGGGAAAAACTGTTTTTT. The variable domain in full, with the rest retrieved from reference TRBV5-1 and TRBJ1-4, is KAGVTQTPRYLIKTRGQQVTLSCSPISGHRSVSWYQQTPGQGLQFLFEYFSETQRNKGNFPGRFSGRQFSNSRSEMNVSTLELGDSALYLCASSFLGQGEKLFFGSGTQLSVL.

In its sample, this clone was seen once. The identical CDR3 is also encoded by other nucleotide sequences in the sample. This chain links TRBV5-1 with TRBJ2-3; D call uncertain. Trimming pared 1 base from V and 2 bases from J, leaving 14 bases between. The CDR3 has 16 amino acids. Germline V gene lookup returns CDR1 SGHRS and CDR2 YFSETQ. CDR3 amino acids: CASSLTSGTITDTQYF. CDR3 in DNA: TGCGCCAGCAGCTTGACTTCCGGAACTATCACAGATACGCAGTATTTT.

The chain recombines TRBV28 with TRBJ1-3, with unresolved D. The CDR3 spans 16 residues. Trimming removed 8 bases from V and 5 bases from J, with 22 bases in between. CDR1 is MDHEN, CDR2 SYDVKM, per germline. The CDR3 DNA reads as TGTGCCAGCTCCAACCCGCCAGGACTTTCTCGAAACACCATATATTTT. Translated: CASSNPPGLSRNTIYF.

The V gene is TRBV5-4, the J gene TRBJ2-7; possible D gene TRBD2, 6 bases. The CDR3 loop spans 14 amino acids. Germline V gives CDR1 SGHNT, CDR2 YYREEE (reference sequence). V was trimmed by 0 bases and J by 6 bases, leaving 13 bases between them. CDR3 nucleotide sequence: TGTGCCAGCAGCTTGGTTTTCGGGGGAAGCGAGCAGTACTTC. As protein: CASSLVFGGSEQYF.

As DNA, the CDR3 is TGTGCCAGCAGCTCAGGGTATCGAGCTTTCTTT. Residues: CASSSGYRAFF. This chain uses TRBV28 with TRBJ1-1, with D possibly being TRBD1 (5 bases). The CDR3 is made up of 11 amino acids. V dropped 6 bases and J dropped 10 bases, with 12 bases sitting between them. Germline loops: CDR1 MDHEN, CDR2 SYDVKM.

The rearrangement uses TRBV28 and TRBJ1-4; D is unresolved. CDR1 and CDR2 (germline): MDHEN, SYDVKM. This CDR3 region has 15 residues. Trimming left V 5 bases short and J 0 bases short, with 10 bases between. The chain's CDR3 is CASSAYSPTNEKLFF. The CDR3 bases are TGTGCCAGCAGTGCTTACAGCCCAACTAATGAAAAACTGTTTTTT.